This entry lists 19 T cell receptor beta chains sequenced from one sample in a study of cytotoxic CD8 clonotypes in ibrutinib-treated CLL. Only in-frame clones appear in the TCRdb table, and some are missing; sequencing was by immunoSEQ multiplex PCR. The repertoire consists of about 270,000 clones, with roughly three quarters occurring once and the leading ten covering roughly 5.7%. The material sequenced was PBMCs, taken at disease progression, from a patient treated with ibrutinib. The source of these receptors is a human donor with chronic lymphocytic leukemia.

The J gene is TRBJ2-7, the V gene TRBV9; a weak D match, TRBD2 (5 bases). CDR1 SGDLS and CDR2 YYNGEE come from the germline V gene. V lost 0 bases and J lost 10, with 11 bases in between. The CDR3 consists of 12 residues. The CDR3 spells CASSVGLGAQYF. As DNA, the CDR3 is TGTGCCAGCAGCGTAGGATTGGGAGCCCAGTACTTC.

This clone has just a few counts. The chain joins TRBV11-3 to TRBJ2-7; D gene ambiguous. The V end was cut by 5 bases, the J end by 2 bases, with 10 bases between. CDR1 is SGHNT and CDR2 is YENEEA in the germline V gene. The CDR3 is made up of 13 amino acids. The CDR3 loop is CASSPGPPYEQYF. The CDR3 DNA reads as TGTGCCAGCAGCCCTGGGCCCCCCTACGAGCAGTACTTC.

This chain joins TRBV14 and TRBJ2-6; D not certain. This CDR3 has 19 amino acids. V lost 0 bases to trimming and J lost 0 bases, with 15 bases between them. Germline lookup yields CDR1 SGHDN and CDR2 FVKESK. CDR3 residues: CASSQERQRILSGANVLTF. The DNA of the CDR3 is TGTGCCAGCAGCCAAGAACGACAACGTATCCTCTCTGGGGCCAACGTCCTGACTTTC.

This chain links TRBV7-2 with TRBJ2-5; 8 nucleotides align to TRBD2. The CDR3 sequence is 16 residues long. J gave up 3 bases and V 5 bases, and 11 bases lay outside the gene matches. CDR1 and CDR2 from the germline V gene are SGHTA and FQGNSA. Written as DNA, the CDR3 is TGTGCCAGCAGCACGCAGTGGAGAGCGGGAGAAGAGACCCAGTACTTC. It is translated as CASSTQWRAGEETQYF.

The V call is TRBV27, the J call TRBJ2-7; perhaps TRBD2 as D (6 bases). The CDR3 covers 13 residues. Per germline, CDR1 MNHEY and CDR2 SMNVEV (reference sequence). V lost 2 bases and J 6 bases, leaving 11 bases between the germline ends. CDR3 residues: CASSLRGVTEQYF. As DNA, the CDR3 is TGTGCCAGCAGTTTACGCGGGGTAACCGAGCAGTACTTC.

The chain employs TRBV7-2 and TRBJ2-1; D is uncertain. Germline lookup yields CDR1 SGHTA and CDR2 FQGNSA. The CDR3 has 15 residues. The germline V and J ends were trimmed by 1 base and 2 bases, with 9 bases remaining between them. This chain's CDR3 is CASSLDSAPYNEQFF. In DNA form, the CDR3 reads TGTGCCAGCAGCTTAGATTCGGCGCCCTACAATGAGCAGTTCTTC. Drawing the rest from reference TRBV7-2 and TRBJ2-1, the complete variable domain is GAGVSQSPSNKVTEKGKDVELRCDPISGHTALYWYRQSLGQGLEFLIYFQGNSAPDKSGLPSDRFSAERTGGSVSTLTIQRTQQEDSAVYLCASSLDSAPYNEQFFGPGTRLTVL.

The chain joins TRBV5-1 to TRBJ2-2, with TRBD1 identical over 9 bases. Trimming at V came to 3 bases and at J to 4 bases, leaving 7 bases not matched to a gene. There are 16 residues in the CDR3. In germline, CDR1 is SGHRS, CDR2 YFSETQ. The CDR3 here is CASSSRGTGTTGELFF. In DNA form, the CDR3 reads TGCGCCAGCAGCTCGCGGGGGACAGGGACCACCGGGGAGCTGTTTTTT. Full variable domain (remainder filled in from reference TRBV5-1 and TRBJ2-2): KAGVTQTPRYLIKTRGQQVTLSCSPISGHRSVSWYQQTPGQGLQFLFEYFSETQRNKGNFPGRFSGRQFSNSRSEMNVSTLELGDSALYLCASSSRGTGTTGELFFGEGSRLTVL.

The J gene is TRBJ1-2, the V gene TRBV5-5, with 7 bases fitting TRBD1. J was trimmed by 7 bases and V by 3 bases; bases with no gene match: 3. The CDR3 is made up of 12 amino acids. Germline V lookup: CDR1 SGHKS, CDR2 YYEKEE (reference sequence). This CDR3 is CASSSTGSGYTF. CDR3 nucleotide sequence: TGTGCCAGCAGCTCGACAGGGAGTGGCTACACCTTC.

The chain is built from TRBV4-1 and TRBJ2-1; 15 nucleotides match TRBD2. Germline CDR1 reads MGHRA; CDR2 reads YSYEKL. The CDR3 spans 18 residues. Trimming cost V 1 base and J 12 bases; bases outside gene matches: 13. CDR3: CASSQATLGLAGGPAQFF. Written as DNA, the CDR3 is TGCGCCAGCAGCCAAGCGACTTTGGGACTAGCGGGAGGCCCGGCGCAGTTCTTC.

This chain uses TRBV9 with TRBJ2-1; D ambiguous. The V end lost 0 bases, the J end lost 3 bases, and 10 bases lay between the germline ends. The CDR3 length is 15 residues. Per germline, CDR1 SGDLS and CDR2 YYNGEE. CDR3 DNA sequence: TGTGCCAGCAGCGTAGTTAGTGCCCACTACAATGAGCAGTTCTTC. Translated, it gives CASSVVSAHYNEQFF.

The rearrangement uses TRBV7-9 and TRBJ2-2, with TRBD1 as a possible D gene (5 bases). Trimming pared 5 bases from V and 0 bases from J, leaving 7 bases between. Looked up from germline, CDR1 is SEHNR and CDR2 is FQNEAQ (reference sequence). The CDR3 runs to 14 residues. CDR3 in DNA: TGTGCCAGCAGCCCACAGGCGAACACCGGGGAGCTGTTTTTT. It translates to CASSPQANTGELFF.

A note on this clone: Germline and junction disagree at one end, which may indicate a read error. This chain links TRBV4-1 with TRBJ1-1; D unresolved. CDR1 is MGHRA, CDR2 YSYEKL, per germline. The CDR3 is 13 residues long. The CDR3 DNA reads TGCGCCAGCAGCTCCTATGCAACCCCCCGGGAGGTCTTT. Its translation: CASSSYATPREVF.

This clone was found a few times. The chain couples TRBV19 to TRBJ2-2, with 7 bases lining up with TRBD2. This CDR3 is built from 14 residues. Germline CDR1 and CDR2: LNHDA and SQIVND (reference sequence). Losses at the gene ends were 6 bases for V and 0 bases for J; bases not matched to a gene: 1. CDR3 nucleotides: TGTGCCAGTAGGGCGGGAGCGAACACCGGGGAGCTGTTTTTT. This gives the protein CASRAGANTGELFF.

This chain joins TRBV19 and TRBJ1-2; D is ambiguous. V lost 4 bases, J lost 4 bases, and 16 bases lay in between. Per the germline V gene, CDR1 is LNHDA and CDR2 is SQIVND (reference sequence). This CDR3 is built from 15 residues. The CDR3 protein is CASSTPRTVIYGYTF. The CDR3 region has the DNA TGTGCCAGTAGTACCCCGAGGACGGTAATCTATGGCTACACCTTC.

This clone was recorded only once. The V gene is TRBV19, the J gene TRBJ1-1; D unresolved. The CDR3 has 13 residues. Germline CDR1 and CDR2: LNHDA and SQIVND (reference sequence). Trimming stripped 6 bases from V and 0 bases from J, with 8 bases between. The CDR3 reads CASRTRVNTEAFF. The CDR3 DNA reads TGTGCCAGTAGAACCCGGGTGAACACTGAAGCTTTCTTT.

The table lists this clone with a few counts. This chain joins TRBV27 and TRBJ2-1, with 10 nucleotides matching TRBD2. There are 16 residues in the CDR3. Per the germline V gene, CDR1 is MNHEY and CDR2 is SMNVEV (reference sequence). The junction had 8 bases not matched to a gene; V was cut back by 5 bases and J by 4 bases. CDR3: CASSPEGLAYYNEQFF. DNA for the CDR3: TGTGCCAGCAGTCCCGAGGGACTAGCGTATTACAATGAGCAGTTCTTC.

This CDR3 reads CASSFLRDGNNEQFF. As DNA, the CDR3 is TGTGCCAGCAGCTTCCTCCGGGACGGCAACAATGAGCAGTTCTTC. This chain joins TRBV11-3 and TRBJ2-1; the D gene could be TRBD1 or TRBD2 (5 bases each). The length of the CDR3 is 15 residues. Between the trimmed V and J ends, which lost 3 bases and 5 bases, there was a span of 14 bases. Germline-derived CDR1 and CDR2 are SGHNT and YENEEA.

This clone showed up just a few times. CDR3 in amino acids: CASSLVLAGAPYEQYF. In nucleotides, the CDR3 is TGTGCCAGCAGCTTAGTACTAGCGGGAGCCCCCTACGAGCAGTACTTC. The chain has TRBV11-2 and TRBJ2-7, with 11 bases fitting TRBD2. J lost 2 bases, V lost 1 base, and 4 bases had no gene match. This CDR3 has 16 residues. Germline loops: CDR1 SGHAT, CDR2 FQNNGV.

The chain couples TRBV4-3 to TRBJ1-2; 9 bases match TRBD1. V shed 2 bases, J shed 2 bases, and the junction held 0 bases outside the gene matches. This CDR3 contains 14 residues. Per the germline V gene, CDR1 is LGHNA and CDR2 is YSLEER. This chain's CDR3 is CASSQTGGNYGYTF. CDR3 coding DNA: TGCGCCAGCAGCCAAACAGGGGGCAACTATGGCTACACCTTC.